The 32 T cell receptor beta chains below come from one sample, sequenced in a study of T cell responses to AZD1222 COVID-19 vaccine. The assay was immunoSEQ multiplex PCR, and TCRdb's table has in-frame clones only and misses some. The repertoire holds about 140,000 clones, approximately 90% seen once, with approximately 3% in the top ten. Sequenced here: peripheral blood, sampled 28 days after the second AZD1222 dose. The receptors stem from an adult who received the AZD1222 COVID-19 vaccine.

The genes are TRBV7-8 and TRBJ2-7; D may be TRBD2 (6 bases). Germline V gene sequence: CDR1 SGHVS, CDR2 FQNEAQ. The ends were cut back, 8 bases at V and 7 bases at J, with 12 bases in the middle. The CDR3 consists of 11 residues. The CDR3 DNA reads TGTGCCAGCGTCTGGGCGGGGGAGCAGTACTTC. Protein product: CASVWAGEQYF.

This clone has just a few counts. The chain couples TRBV6-6 to TRBJ1-6, with D possibly being TRBD1 (6 bases). The CDR3 has 15 residues. Germline values: CDR1 MNHNY, CDR2 SVGAGI (reference sequence). As DNA, the CDR3 is TGTGCAATCCAGGGGCCGGACTCCTATAATTCACCCCTCCACTTT. This gives the protein CAIQGPDSYNSPLHF.

The V gene is TRBV5-1, the J gene TRBJ1-6, with a weak D call TRBD1 (5 bases). Between the trimmed V and J ends, which lost 3 bases and 5 bases, there was a span of 9 bases. The CDR3 consists of 14 residues. Germline V gene data show CDR1 as SGHRS and CDR2 as YFSETQ. The CDR3 bases are TGCGCCAGCAGCTGGACATCCGATAATTCACCCCTCCACTTT. Its protein product is CASSWTSDNSPLHF.

In its sample, this clone was seen once. The V call is TRBV10-3, the J call TRBJ1-2, with 7 bases matching TRBD1. There are 16 residues in the CDR3. Losses at the gene ends were 9 bases for V and 2 bases for J; bases not matched to a gene: 15. Looked up from germline, CDR1 is ENHRY and CDR2 is SYGVKD. This CDR3 reads CAIRGGREDVNYGYTF. DNA of the CDR3: TGTGCCATACGAGGGGGCCGTGAGGACGTAAACTATGGCTACACCTTC.

This clone was counted only a few times. This sequence joins TRBV5-4 and TRBJ1-2; a possible D gene is TRBD1 (5 bases). The ends were cut back, 1 base at V and 6 bases at J, with 10 bases in the middle. Per the germline V gene, CDR1 is SGHNT and CDR2 is YYREEE (reference sequence). The CDR3 is 13 residues long. The CDR3 sequence is CASSLSRVDGYTF. CDR3 sequence (DNA): TGTGCCAGCAGCTTGTCCAGGGTCGATGGCTACACCTTC.

The chain recombines TRBV28 with TRBJ1-5; D is uncertain. The length of the CDR3 is 13 residues. CDR1 and CDR2 (germline): MDHEN, SYDVKM. Trimming removed 1 base at V and 9 bases at J, with 10 bases between. CDR3 sequence: CASSLFSNRPQHF. In DNA, the CDR3 is TGTGCCAGCAGTTTATTTAGCAACCGGCCCCAGCATTTT.

The chain is built from TRBV4-1 and TRBJ2-2, with 7 positions matching TRBD2. The germline gives CDR1 MGHRA, CDR2 YSYEKL. The CDR3 contains 15 residues. Unmatched junction bases numbered 5, after V lost 1 base and J lost 6 bases. The CDR3 spells CASSQVGGRAGELFF. DNA for the CDR3: TGCGCCAGCAGCCAAGTGGGGGGGAGAGCCGGGGAGCTGTTTTTT.

This chain links TRBV25-1 with TRBJ2-3; D is possibly TRBD1 or TRBD2 (6 bases each). CDR3 size: 11 residues. V was cut by 9 bases and J by 5 bases, with 9 bases left in between. Germline V lookup: CDR1 MGHDK, CDR2 SYGVNS. The CDR3 DNA reads TGTGCCAGTAGGGGGGAAGATACGCAGTATTTT. The encoded protein is CASRGEDTQYF.

The J gene is TRBJ2-7, the V gene TRBV27; TRBD1 aligns across 10 bases. Trimming took 6 bases from V and 3 from J; bases not matched to a gene: 14. This CDR3 contains 17 residues. CDR1 and CDR2 (germline): MNHEY, SMNVEV (reference sequence). The CDR3 sequence: CASSIIPRDRGNYEQYF. In DNA, the CDR3 is TGTGCCAGCAGCATAATCCCGAGGGACAGGGGAAACTACGAGCAGTACTTC.

The chain employs TRBV7-2 and TRBJ2-2; D could derive from TRBD1 or TRBD2 (5 bases each). The V gene's germline CDR1 is SGHTA and CDR2 FQGNSA. The CDR3 is 15 residues long. Trimming took 8 bases from V and 6 from J, leaving 19 bases between them. CDR3 nucleotide sequence: TGTGCCAGCGACCGACGGGGCGTGAGGGCCGGGGAGCTGTTTTTT. Translated: CASDRRGVRAGELFF.

The chain has TRBV18 and TRBJ1-5; TRBD1 is a possible D gene (5 bases). The CDR3 length is 14 residues. Trimming removed 2 bases from V and 6 bases from J, with 11 bases in between. The germline V gene has CDR1 KGHSH and CDR2 LQKENI. The CDR3 loop is CASSPGGRGQPQHF. CDR3 DNA: TGTGCCAGCTCACCAGGAGGTAGGGGTCAGCCCCAGCATTTT.

The V and J genes are TRBV30 and TRBJ1-1; no clear D. The CDR3 is 13 residues long. The V and J ends lost 2 bases and 1 base respectively, with 8 bases between them. In germline, CDR1 is GTSNPN, CDR2 SVGIG (reference sequence). CDR3 in amino acids: CAWSQARNTEAFF. As DNA, the CDR3 is TGTGCCTGGAGTCAAGCCAGGAACACTGAAGCTTTCTTT.

The gene calls are TRBV6-5 and TRBJ1-6, with 8 positions matching TRBD1. CDR1 is MNHEY and CDR2 is SVGAGI in the germline V gene. This CDR3 region has 14 residues. V lost 6 bases and J lost 13; bases outside the gene matches: 11. The CDR3 DNA is TGTGCCAGCAGACACGGGACAGGTCAACCCCCCCTCCACTTT. It specifies CASRHGTGQPPLHF.

The genes are TRBV10-2 and TRBJ2-3; 10 bases agree with TRBD2. CDR1 is WSHSY and CDR2 is SAAADI in the germline V gene. V was pared by 7 bases and J by 7 bases, with 8 bases of the junction left unmatched. The length of the CDR3 is 14 residues. In DNA form, the CDR3 reads TGCGCCAGCAACGCCGGGACTAGCGCAAATACGCAGTATTTT. Its translation: CASNAGTSANTQYF.

The V and J genes are TRBV5-6 and TRBJ2-1; the D is unclear. Trimming removed 4 bases from V and 4 bases from J, with 12 bases in between. The germline V gene has CDR1 SGHDT and CDR2 YYEEEE. The CDR3 has 14 amino acids. Here the CDR3 DNA reads TGTGCCAGCAGCCTTTACGTCGAATACAATGAGCAGTTCTTC. Its translation: CASSLYVEYNEQFF.

With regard to this clone: Relative to the germline gene, one junction end is altered; a read error may explain this. The chain recombines TRBV29-1 with TRBJ2-1; TRBD2 aligns across 8 bases. The CDR3 is made up of 14 amino acids. Looked up from germline, CDR1 is SQVTM and CDR2 is ANQGSEA. CDR3 region: CSAELAEYRNEQFF. DNA of the CDR3: TGCAGCGCTGAACTAGCGGAGTACAGGAATGAGCAGTTCTTC.

The CDR3 reads CASSNQREQYF. The CDR3 bases are TGCGCCAGCAGTAACCAAAGGGAGCAGTACTTC. The chain joins TRBV10-2 to TRBJ2-7; D is unclear. The CDR3 runs to 11 residues. Looked up from germline, CDR1 is WSHSY and CDR2 is SAAADI. V gave up 5 bases and J gave up 7 bases, with 9 bases separating them.

This clone was counted once. The V call is TRBV28, the J call TRBJ1-2; 9 bases agree with TRBD1. Germline V lookup: CDR1 MDHEN, CDR2 SYDVKM. The CDR3 totals 14 residues. V shed 6 bases, J shed 6 bases, and the junction held 8 bases outside the gene matches. The CDR3 DNA reads TGTGCCAGCAGGACAGGGGGGGAACCCAATGGCTACACCTTC. Translation: CASRTGGEPNGYTF.

This rearrangement joins TRBV28 to TRBJ1-1, with D perhaps matching TRBD1 (6 bases). CDR1 MDHEN and CDR2 SYDVKM come from the germline V gene. The CDR3 covers 14 residues. Trimming shortened V by 6 bases and J by 4 bases, and 15 bases separated the two germline ends. The CDR3 sequence: CASRPQGSGTEAFF. CDR3 DNA sequence: TGTGCCAGCAGACCCCAGGGGTCGGGCACTGAAGCTTTCTTT.

The chain has TRBV5-1 and TRBJ2-2; either TRBD1 or TRBD2 may fit D (5 bases each). V lost 0 bases to trimming and J lost 5 bases, with 11 bases between them. This CDR3 comprises 15 residues. Germline V lookup: CDR1 SGHRS, CDR2 YFSETQ. CDR3 protein: CASSLVGGATGELFF. The CDR3 DNA sequence: TGCGCCAGCAGCTTGGTTGGGGGAGCGACCGGGGAGCTGTTTTTT.

This rearrangement joins TRBV19 to TRBJ1-1; possibly TRBD1 for D (5 bases). Trimming took 4 bases from V and 11 from J, leaving 11 bases between them. Per the germline V gene, CDR1 is LNHDA and CDR2 is SQIVND (reference sequence). The CDR3 contains 11 residues. As DNA, the CDR3 is TGTGCCAGTAGTAGACAGCTGCGGGCTTTCTTT. This gives the protein CASSRQLRAFF.

V usage is TRBV30 and J usage is TRBJ1-2, with unresolved D. Between the trimmed V and J ends, which lost 1 base and 8 bases, there was a span of 11 bases. This CDR3 contains 12 residues. Germline V gene sequence: CDR1 GTSNPN, CDR2 SVGIG (reference sequence). The CDR3 DNA follows: TGTGCCTGGAGTGAAGGGCAGGTCGGCTACACCTTC. Amino acid sequence: CAWSEGQVGYTF. Drawing the rest from reference TRBV30 and TRBJ1-2, the complete variable domain is SQTIHQWPATLVQPVGSPLSLECTVEGTSNPNLYWYRQAAGRGLQLLFYSVGIGQISSEVPQNLSASRPQDRQFILSSKKLLLSDSGFYLCAWSEGQVGYTFGSGTRLTVV.

This chain joins TRBV7-8 and TRBJ2-1; 10 nucleotides agree with TRBD2. Germline V gene sequence: CDR1 SGHVS, CDR2 FQNEAQ. The CDR3 spans 13 residues. The trim removed 2 bases at V and 16 bases at J, leaving 8 bases unmatched. The CDR3 bases are TGTGCCAGCAGCTTACGAAAGGGGACTAGCGAATTCTTC. This translates into CASSLRKGTSEFF.

The rearrangement links TRBV12-3 or TRBV12-4 to TRBJ1-3; D not resolved. The CDR3 has 12 amino acids. With 2 bases removed from V and 5 bases from J, the gap between germline ends came to 4 bases. The CDR3 DNA reads TGTGCCAGCAGTTTACAGAGAAACACCATATATTTT. This gives the protein CASSLQRNTIYF.

This clone was detected only once. The V and J genes are TRBV28 and TRBJ2-5, with 7 bases matching TRBD2. The germline gives CDR1 MDHEN, CDR2 SYDVKM. Germline trimming cut 3 bases from V and 0 bases from J; bases unmatched to any gene: 10. This CDR3 comprises 17 residues. The CDR3 bases are TGTGCCAGCAGTTTTTTTGGGCTAGCGGACTACCAAGAGACCCAGTACTTC. Its protein is CASSFFGLADYQETQYF. Complete variable domain (other parts from reference TRBV28 and TRBJ2-5): DVKVTQSSRYLVKRTGEKVFLECVQDMDHENMFWYRQDPGLGLRLIYFSYDVKMKEKGDIPEGYSVSREKKERFSLILESASTNQTSMYLCASSFFGLADYQETQYFGPGTRLLVL.

The chain carries TRBV7-9 and TRBJ1-1, with D unresolved. V dropped 6 bases and J dropped 0 bases, with 8 bases sitting between them. The CDR3 is 13 amino acids. Germline V gives CDR1 SEHNR, CDR2 FQNEAQ (reference sequence). CDR3 sequence reads: CASRPFMNTEAFF. In DNA form, the CDR3 reads TGTGCCAGCAGACCTTTTATGAACACTGAAGCTTTCTTT.

The chain recombines TRBV19 with TRBJ2-7, with D perhaps being TRBD1 or TRBD2 (6 bases each). CDR3 length: 15 residues. Trimming shortened V by 10 bases and J by 4 bases, and 23 bases separated the two germline ends. CDR1 LNHDA and CDR2 SQIVND come from the germline V gene (reference sequence). The CDR3 DNA sequence: TGTGCCACCTCTAGGGAGGACAGCATTAGGTACGAGCAGTACTTC. It specifies CATSREDSIRYEQYF.

The chain uses TRBV11-2 and TRBJ1-1, with D unclear. Germline lookup yields CDR1 SGHAT and CDR2 FQNNGV. The CDR3 length is 13 residues. Trimming removed 0 bases at V and 11 bases at J, with 13 bases between. The CDR3 DNA follows: TGTGCCAGCAGCTTAGAGGCTGGCTTATCGGCTTTCTTT. This translates into CASSLEAGLSAFF.

This clone was observed once. This sequence joins TRBV28 and TRBJ2-1; possibly TRBD2 for D (5 bases). Between the trimmed V and J ends, which lost 6 bases and 2 bases, there was a span of 17 bases. Germline V gene data show CDR1 as MDHEN and CDR2 as SYDVKM. This CDR3 region has 16 residues. The CDR3 spells CASSTLGGSTYNEQFF. The CDR3 nucleotides read TGTGCCAGCAGCACCCTTGGCGGGTCAACCTACAATGAGCAGTTCTTC.

This sequence joins TRBV20-1 and TRBJ2-1, with a weak D call TRBD2 (6 bases). Germline values: CDR1 DFQATT, CDR2 SNEGSKA (reference sequence). V gave up 7 bases and J gave up 10 bases, with 11 bases separating them. The CDR3 runs 10 residues. The CDR3 region has the DNA TGCAGTGGGGCGCGGGGAGAGCAGTTCTTC. This gives the protein CSGARGEQFF.

This clone was counted once. The chain combines TRBV18 with TRBJ2-6; D gene ambiguous. The CDR3 is made up of 17 amino acids. Looked up from germline, CDR1 is KGHSH and CDR2 is LQKENI. With 3 bases removed from V and 0 bases from J, the gap between germline ends came to 12 bases. CDR3 bases: TGTGCCAGCTCACCGGGCCCCGGCCCCTCTGGGGCCAACGTCCTGACTTTC. Its translation: CASSPGPGPSGANVLTF.

This chain links TRBV18 with TRBJ1-2; D call uncertain. The CDR3 is 13 residues long. The V end was cut by 2 bases, the J end by 3 bases, with 7 bases between. Looked up from germline, CDR1 is KGHSH and CDR2 is LQKENI. As DNA, the CDR3 is TGTGCCAGCTCACCAGGCCGCCACTATGGCTACACCTTC. It translates to CASSPGRHYGYTF. The whole variable domain, remainder taken from reference TRBV18 and TRBJ1-2, is NAGVMQNPRHLVRRRGQEARLRCSPMKGHSHVYWYRQLPEEGLKFMVYLQKENIIDESGMPKERFSAEFPKEGPSILRIQQVVRGDSAAYFCASSPGRHYGYTFGSGTRLTVV.